This T cell receptor beta chain stems from a study of T cell responses to AZD1222 COVID-19 vaccine. About this clone: No antigen is known for it.

Findings and limits, study-wide: The CD4 TCRs associated with vaccination extended across spike and predominated at 160-218 and 743-854.

Trimming removed 7 bases at V and 0 bases at J, with 7 bases between. This CDR3 contains 12 residues. Germline CDR1 MDHEN, CDR2 SYDVKM. Sequenced by immunoSEQ multiplex PCR; TCRdb stores in-frame clones only, minus some. The sample comprises over 120,000 clones, 92% of which are singletons, and approximately 3.5% rests with the top ten. Source: peripheral blood, taken 28 days after the second AZD1222 dose. The chain uses TRBV28 and TRBJ2-7; weak D call: TRBD2 (5 bases). The source is an adult who received the AZD1222 COVID-19 vaccine. In nucleotides, the CDR3 is TGTGCCAGCACTAGCAACTCCTACGAGCAGTACTTC. The encoded protein is CASTSNSYEQYF.